This T cell receptor (beta chain) was recorded in a study of OX40 agonist ivuxolimab in advanced cancers. Study information: Participants averaged approximately 60 years of age (range roughly 23 to 85) and were 82.7% male.

Germline trimming cut 0 bases from V and 5 bases from J; bases unmatched to any gene: 7. The CDR3 runs to 16 residues. Germline assignment: CDR1 MNHEY and CDR2 SVGAGI. The repertoire was sequenced with immunoSEQ multiplex PCR; TCRdb's copy has only in-frame clones and lacks some. The table has roughly 38,000 clones, around 85% seen once. The chain uses TRBV6-5 and TRBJ2-1; 7 bases agree with TRBD2. The sample was CD4+ or CD8+ T cells sorted from blood, taken in a trial of the OX40 agonist ivuxolimab. This TCR was sampled from an adult with an advanced solid tumor such as melanoma, head and neck, liver or kidney cancer. CDR3 amino acids: CASSYSGGVQNNEQFF. CDR3 bases: TGTGCCAGCAGTTACTCGGGGGGGGTACAGAACAATGAGCAGTTCTTC.